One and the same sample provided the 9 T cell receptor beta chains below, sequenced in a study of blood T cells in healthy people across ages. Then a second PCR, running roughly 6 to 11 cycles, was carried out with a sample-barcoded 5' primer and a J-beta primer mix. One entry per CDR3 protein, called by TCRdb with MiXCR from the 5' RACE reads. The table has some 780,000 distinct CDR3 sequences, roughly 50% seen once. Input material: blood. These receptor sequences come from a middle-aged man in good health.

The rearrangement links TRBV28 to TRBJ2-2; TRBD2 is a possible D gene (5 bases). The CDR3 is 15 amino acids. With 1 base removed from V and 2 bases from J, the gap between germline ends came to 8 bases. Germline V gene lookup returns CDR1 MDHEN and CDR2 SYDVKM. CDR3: CASSLFGLNTGELFF. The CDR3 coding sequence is TGTGCCAGCAGTTTATTTGGACTCAACACCGGGGAGCTGTTTTTT.

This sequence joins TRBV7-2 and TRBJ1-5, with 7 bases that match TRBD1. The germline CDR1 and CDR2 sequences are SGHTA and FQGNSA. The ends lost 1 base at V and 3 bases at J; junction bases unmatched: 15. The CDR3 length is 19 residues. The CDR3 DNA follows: TGTGCCAGCAGCTTAGGTGTATTCAGGGGAACAGGGGACAATCAGCCCCAGCATTTT. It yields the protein CASSLGVFRGTGDNQPQHF.

The CDR3 sequence is CASSQVESREETQYF. The CDR3 DNA follows: TGCGCCAGCAGCCAAGTGGAGTCCAGGGAAGAGACCCAGTACTTC. The chain links TRBV4-1 to TRBJ2-4; a weak D match, TRBD1 (5 bases). The J call is doubtful: the DNA matches TRBJ2-5 better. Looked up from germline, CDR1 is MGHRA and CDR2 is YSYEKL. This CDR3 contains 15 residues.

CDR3 in DNA: TGCAGCGTCTCCTCCGGGGGGACGAACACTGAAGCTTTCTTT. Translated: CSVSSGGTNTEAFF. The rearrangement joins TRBV29-1 to TRBJ1-1, with a tentative D call TRBD1 (5 bases). The V and J ends lost 6 bases and 1 base respectively, with 15 bases between them. The CDR3 runs 14 residues. Germline CDR1 SQVTM, CDR2 ANQGSEA.

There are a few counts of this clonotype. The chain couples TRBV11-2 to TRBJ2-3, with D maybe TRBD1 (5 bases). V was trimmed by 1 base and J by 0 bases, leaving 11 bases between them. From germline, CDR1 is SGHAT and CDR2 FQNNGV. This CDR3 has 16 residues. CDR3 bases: TGTGCCAGCAGCTTAGGACAGCCAACTAGCACAGATACGCAGTATTTT. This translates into CASSLGQPTSTDTQYF.

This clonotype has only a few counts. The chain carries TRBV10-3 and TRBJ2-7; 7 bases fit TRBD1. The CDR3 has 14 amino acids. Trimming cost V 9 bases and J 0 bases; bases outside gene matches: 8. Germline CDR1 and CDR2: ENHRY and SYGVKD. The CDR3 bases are TGTGCCATTCAAGAACAGGGGCACTCCTACGAGCAGTACTTC. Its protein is CAIQEQGHSYEQYF.

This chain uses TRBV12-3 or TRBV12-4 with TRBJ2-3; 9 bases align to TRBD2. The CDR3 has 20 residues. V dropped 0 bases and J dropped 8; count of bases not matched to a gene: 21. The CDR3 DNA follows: TGTGCCAGCAGTTTAGCGAGGTCGACGGCGCCGGGACTAGCACTCACTACGCAGTATTTT. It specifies CASSLARSTAPGLALTTQYF.

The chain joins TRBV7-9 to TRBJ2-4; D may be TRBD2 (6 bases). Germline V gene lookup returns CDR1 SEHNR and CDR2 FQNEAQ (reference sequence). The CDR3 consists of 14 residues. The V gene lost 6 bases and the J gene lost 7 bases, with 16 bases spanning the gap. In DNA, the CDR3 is TGTGCCAGCAGTTCCTCCGGGACTGGGAACATTCAGTACTTC. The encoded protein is CASSSSGTGNIQYF. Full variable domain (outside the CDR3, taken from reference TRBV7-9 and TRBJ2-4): DTGVSQNPRHKITKRGQNVTFRCDPISEHNRLYWYRQTLGQGPEFLTYFQNEAQLEKSRLLSDRFSAERPKGSFSTLEIQRTEQGDSAMYLCASSSSGTGNIQYFGAGTRLSVL.

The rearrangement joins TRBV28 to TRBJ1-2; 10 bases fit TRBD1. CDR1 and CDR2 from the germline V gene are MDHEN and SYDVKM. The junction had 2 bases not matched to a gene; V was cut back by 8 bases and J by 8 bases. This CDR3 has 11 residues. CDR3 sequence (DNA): TGTGCCAGCGGGACAGGGGACGGCTACACCTTC. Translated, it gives CASGTGDGYTF.